This is a list of T cell receptor beta chains from one sample in a study of sequential checkpoint blockade in melanoma. TCRdb's table, derived via immunoSEQ multiplex PCR, lists solely in-frame clones and lacks some. The sample lists about 15,000 clones, 77% occurring once. The sample here was CD8+ T cells sorted from blood (inferred from file names), taken from a patient given nivolumab and ipilimumab in sequence. The receptor set was obtained from a human donor with melanoma. Both conserved end residues are part of each CDR3. The D gene is left open where the match is weak. Size values are once, few and many counts, or a class for expanded clones, and some rows have none.

TRBJ1-1,-,TRBV9,-,TGTGCCAGCAGCGGCAGGGCGAAAACCACTGAAGCTTTCTTT,CASSGRAKTTEAFF
TRBJ1-1,-,TRBV10-1,-,TGCGCCAGCAGCCGGTTATTGAATGTGGGGAGAGCCACTGAAGCTTTCTTT,CASSRLLNVGRATEAFF
TRBJ2-1,-,TRBV7-6,-,TGTGCCAGCAGCTTAGCGGGCAGGAATGAGCAGTTCTTC,CASSLAGRNEQFF
TRBJ2-7,-,TRBV27,TRBD1,TGTGCCAGCGCGACAGGGACCTACGAGCAGTACTTC,CASATGTYEQYF
TRBJ2-3,-,TRBV4-3,-,TGCGCCAGCAGCCAAGATTCACTGTATACGCAGTATTTT,CASSQDSLYTQYF
TRBJ1-1,-,TRBV7-9,TRBD1,TGTGCCAGCAGCCGAGGGACAGGGGGTCTAGGCACTGAAGCTTTCTTT,CASSRGTGGLGTEAFF
TRBJ2-7,-,TRBV7-8,-,TGTGCCAGCAGCTTAGGGGCAGGGTTGAGCGAGCAGTACTTC,CASSLGAGLSEQYF
TRBJ2-1,-,TRBV9,TRBD2,TGTGCCAGCAGCATCACTAGCGGGGGGAACAATGAGCAGTTCTTC,CASSITSGGNNEQFF
TRBJ1-5,-,TRBV6-5,-,TGTGCCAGCAGTCAGTTTAGCAATCAGCCCCAGCATTTT,CASSQFSNQPQHF
TRBJ2-7,few,TRBV6-6,TRBD1,TGTGCCAGCAGCCAGACAGGGGACGAGCAGTACTTC,CASSQTGDEQYF
TRBJ1-6,few,TRBV7-9,TRBD1,TGTGCCAGCAGCGACCATACCACAGGGGGCGTCCGTTCACCCCTCCACTTT,CASSDHTTGGVRSPLHF
TRBJ1-2,few,TRBV7-9,-,TGTGCCAGCAGCGGCGAAGGGGCTGTCGATGGCTACACCTTC,CASSGEGAVDGYTF
TRBJ1-1,-,TRBV27,-,TGTGCCAGCAGTTTGGGGCGTGAAGCTTTCTTT,CASSLGREAFF
TRBJ2-3,once,TRBV27,-,TGTGCCAGCAGTCGTATCCGTCAGGTCACAGATACGCAGTATTTT,CASSRIRQVTDTQYF
TRBJ1-1,-,TRBV4-2,TRBD1,TGTGCCAGCAGCATTCAGGGGGCTGAAGCTTTCTTT,CASSIQGAEAFF
TRBJ2-1,few,TRBV21-1,-,TGTGCCAGCAGCCGCGGGAGGGCCTCCTACAATGAGCAGTTCTTC,CASSRGRASYNEQFF
TRBJ2-3,-,TRBV2,-,TGTGCCAGGGGGCAGGAGAACACAGATACGCAGTATTTT,CARGQENTDTQYF
TRBJ2-5,-,TRBV30,TRBD2,TGTGCCTGGACCGGGCCGACTAGCGGGGGGAATCAAGAGACCCAGTACTTC,CAWTGPTSGGNQETQYF
TRBJ1-2,-,TRBV6-6,-,TGTGCCAGCAGTTTACAGGGTGGGCGCTATGGCTACACCTTC,CASSLQGGRYGYTF
TRBJ2-7,-,TRBV27,-,TGTGCCAGCTTACAGGAGCTGCTCTACGAGCAGTACTTC,CASLQELLYEQYF
TRBJ1-2,-,TRBV30,-,TGTGCCTGGAGTGGACTCTCGGGCTACACCTTC,CAWSGLSGYTF
TRBJ2-1,-,TRBV6-5,TRBD1,TGTGCCAGCACCCTAAGGACAGGGGCAGGTGAGCAGTTCTTC,CASTLRTGAGEQFF
TRBJ1-1,-,TRBV6-5,-,TGTGCCAGCAGTTGGGGAGGATTGCTCACTGAAGCTTTCTTT,CASSWGGLLTEAFF
TRBJ2-7,-,TRBV4-1,TRBD2,TGCGCCAGCAGCCAAGATGTGCTAGCGGGAAGGTACGAGCAGTACTTC,CASSQDVLAGRYEQYF
TRBJ2-3,-,TRBV27,TRBD2,TGTGCCAGCAGTTTAAAGCGGGGGGCCCCAGATACGCAGTATTTT,CASSLKRGAPDTQYF
TRBJ2-7,-,TRBV6-6,-,TGTGCCAGCGAGGCGGGGTCGGGGAATTCCGAGCAGTACTTC,CASEAGSGNSEQYF
TRBJ1-4,-,TRBV4-1,TRBD1,TGCGCCAGCAGCCAAGATAGGATAGGGGCAGGGGGGAATGAAAAACTGTTTTTT,CASSQDRIGAGGNEKLFF
TRBJ2-7,once,TRBV2,TRBD1,TGTGCCAGCAGTACCCCAGGGGGATCGAGCCACGAGCAGTACTTC,CASSTPGGSSHEQYF
TRBJ2-7,-,TRBV9,-,TGTGCCAGCAGCGTAGATCAGGGGACGGGAAATTACTACGAGCAGTACTTC,CASSVDQGTGNYYEQYF
TRBJ2-3,-,TRBV10-2,-,TGCGCCAGCAGTGAGTCAAGGTCGGGGGATCATTTT,CASSESRSGDHF
TRBJ2-1,-,TRBV11-2,-,TGTGCCAGCAGGCCGCTAGCCCACAATGAGCAGTTCTTC,CASRPLAHNEQFF
TRBJ1-1,medium-sized,TRBV5-1,-,TGCGCCAGCAGCGGAGGTGACATGAACACTGAAGCTTTCTTT,CASSGGDMNTEAFF
TRBJ2-2,-,TRBV4-3,TRBD2,TGCGCCAGCAGCCAATCTCTGGTAGTAGCGGGAGGGATAGGCGGGGAGCTGTTTTTT,CASSQSLVVAGGIGGELFF
TRBJ2-5,-,TRBV5-6,-,TGTGCCAGCAGCTTGGCTGAGACCCAGTACTTC,CASSLAETQYF